A selection of T cell receptor beta chains follows, all from one sample in a study of blood T cells in healthy people across ages. From the 5' RACE reads, TCRdb called clonotypes with MiXCR, one entry per CDR3 protein. The sample carries about a million distinct CDR3 sequences, about 51% recorded once. Sequencing was carried out using blood. The receptor source for this set is a woman in her sixties in good health. Both conserved end residues are part of each CDR3. A D gene is named only where the DNA matches it firmly. The listing skips clone size in some rows; elsewhere it reads once, few, many or a size class.

V gene	J gene	clone size	D gene	CDR3 DNA	CDR3 protein
TRBV5-1	TRBJ2-5	NA	TRBD1	TGCGCCAGCAACTTGGATCCGGGACAGGGTTCGGAGACCCAGTACTTC	CASNLDPGQGSETQYF
TRBV7-9	TRBJ2-7	NA	NA	TGTGCCAGCAGCCCTCCTATATACGAGCAGTACTTC	CASSPPIYEQYF
TRBV12-3/TRBV12-4	TRBJ2-3	NA	NA	TGTGCCAGCAGTCCCCTGGAGGTACCCCAAGATACGCAGTATTTT	CASSPLEVPQDTQYF
TRBV7-9	TRBJ2-7	NA	TRBD2	TGTGCCAGCAGCCCCGGGGGTAGCGGGAAGGACGAGCAGTACTTC	CASSPGGSGKDEQYF
TRBV29-1	TRBJ2-7	NA	TRBD1	TGCAGCGTTGAACAGGGGACAGGGAGGTACGAGCAGTACTTC	CSVEQGTGRYEQYF
TRBV7-9	TRBJ2-1	NA	TRBD1	TGTGCCAGCAGCGTCGGACAGGGGGGAATCCATGAACAGTTCTTC	CASSVGQGGIHEQFF
TRBV29-1	TRBJ2-1	NA	NA	TGCAGCGTTGAGGCCACAGGGTCTAATGAGCAGTTCTTC	CSVEATGSNEQFF
TRBV20-1	TRBJ2-5	NA	TRBD2	TGCAGTGCCCTAATAGCGGGTGGGGAAGAGACCCAGTACTTC	CSALIAGGEETQYF
TRBV20-1	TRBJ2-3	NA	NA	TGCAGTGCCTTAAAATACAGCTCCGCGGGAAGCACAGATACGCAGTATTTT	CSALKYSSAGSTDTQYF
TRBV6-1	TRBJ2-7	NA	TRBD1	TGTGCCAGCAGGGCCGGGACAGTTGTCAATACTTTTTACGAGCAGTACTTC	CASRAGTVVNTFYEQYF
TRBV20-1	TRBJ2-3	few	NA	TGCAGTGCTACCGACCTAAGCTGGGAGCAGTATTTT	CSATDLSWEQYF
TRBV20-1	TRBJ2-5	NA	NA	TGCAGTGCACTTAGGACTCGCCAAGAGACCCAGTACTTC	CSALRTRQETQYF
TRBV6-6	TRBJ1-2	NA	TRBD1	TGTGCCAGCACCCTGGCGGGACAGGGGCCTGGCTACACCTTC	CASTLAGQGPGYTF